The next 28 T cell receptor beta chains were all read from a single sample in a study of tumor-infiltrating lymphocytes in primary liver carcinoma. Synthesis of TCR beta cDNA was carried out from 450 to 650 ng total RNA with a constant-region primer. Libraries of TCR beta came from three nested multiplex PCR rounds with slightly modified ARM-PCR. The study ran its first two PCR rounds for nine to eleven cycles each, using TRBV1-TRBV30 forward primers and a C-beta reverse primer. TCRdb analysed the multiplex PCR reads with MiXCR anew, one entry per CDR3 protein. The table records approximately 110,000 distinct CDR3 sequences, 60% to 80% of them present only once. Co-extracted RNA and DNA came from roughly 20-30 mg of unsorted bulk tissue. Sample: liver tumor tissue from sampling region 3. Subset here: tumor region T3, left-lateral pole. The receptor source for this set is a woman aged 55-69 years with primary liver carcinoma and hepatitis B virus infection.

This clonotype occurred a few times. This chain links TRBV4-2 with TRBJ2-2, with 9 bases identical to TRBD2. Per the germline V gene, CDR1 is LGHNA and CDR2 is YNFKEQ. The CDR3 totals 15 residues. Germline trimming cut 1 base from V and 3 bases from J; bases unmatched to any gene: 0. The CDR3 sequence: CASSQGTSDTGELFF. CDR3 DNA sequence: TGTGCCAGCAGCCAAGGGACTAGCGACACCGGGGAGCTGTTTTTT.

Turning to this clonotype: No conserved phenylalanine or tryptophan is present at the end of the CDR3, so a read error is the likely explanation. It is unclear where the CDR3 begins or ends on the DNA, so no DNA is shown, and the CDR3 is as TCRdb lists it. CDR3 sequence: CSVGGTSHNEQLI. The rearrangement uses TRBV29-1 and TRBJ2-1. The CDR3 is 13 amino acids long, termini counted. CDR1 SQVTM and CDR2 ANQGSEA come from the germline V gene.

A single count supports this clonotype. A much larger clone is a single base away; this may be a read error. The rearrangement uses TRBV7-8 and TRBJ2-7; D tentatively fits TRBD1 or TRBD2 (5 bases each). Between the trimmed V and J ends, which lost 5 bases and 7 bases, there was a span of 21 bases. The CDR3 length is 15 residues. Germline V lookup: CDR1 SGHVS, CDR2 FQNEAQ. CDR3 coding DNA: TGTGCCAGCAGCCCAACCGGGACCCTATCTCATGAGCAGTACTTC. This sequence encodes CASSPTGTLSHEQYF.

This clonotype is judged medium-sized (0.01 to 0.1%). The chain links TRBV11-3 to TRBJ1-2, with D hard to call. Per the germline V gene, CDR1 is SGHNT and CDR2 is YENEEA. V lost 5 bases, J lost 1 base, and 8 bases lay in between. The CDR3 is made up of 13 amino acids. CDR3: CASSPGLNYGYTF. The CDR3 DNA reads as TGTGCCAGCAGCCCAGGCCTTAACTATGGCTACACCTTC.

The chain has TRBV11-3 and TRBJ2-5; the match to TRBD2 covers 9 bases. Unmatched junction bases numbered 13, after V lost 9 bases and J lost 5 bases. CDR3 length equals 15 residues. Looked up from germline, CDR1 is SGHNT and CDR2 is YENEEA. The CDR3 loop is CARSLGVAGDETQYF. As DNA, the CDR3 is TGTGCCAGGAGCCTTGGGGTAGCGGGAGATGAGACCCAGTACTTC.

This clonotype turned up a few times. A much larger clone lies one base from this, so it may be a read error. Because it lacks the conserved phenylalanine or tryptophan at the end, this CDR3 is likely a read error. The chain is built from TRBV12-3 or TRBV12-4 and TRBJ2-2; D is unresolved. There are 13 residues in the CDR3. The V end lost 5 bases, the J end lost 4 bases, and 8 bases lay between the germline ends. CDR3 DNA: TGTGCCAGCAGTATCATTACCACCGGGGAGCTGTTTTCT. It specifies CASSIITTGELFS.

In this sample, this clonotype turned up a few times. The rearrangement joins TRBV28 to TRBJ2-7, with TRBD1 matching over 8 bases. Germline CDR1 and CDR2: MDHEN and SYDVKM. The CDR3 length is 15 residues. The V segment lost 3 bases and the J segment 3 bases; nucleotides outside the gene matches: 7. Here the CDR3 DNA reads TGTGCCAGCAGTTTGGAGGGACAGGAGCACTACGAGCAGTACTTC. Amino acids: CASSLEGQEHYEQYF.

CDR3 amino acids: CAGSLVGTSGTNEQFF. The CDR3, as DNA: TGTGCGGGCAGCTTAGTTGGGACTAGCGGGACCAATGAGCAGTTCTTC. The V and J genes are TRBV7-8 and TRBJ2-1; 13 nucleotides match TRBD2. This CDR3 region has 16 residues. Per germline, CDR1 SGHVS and CDR2 FQNEAQ.

This clonotype has a count of ten or more. The chain joins TRBV29-1 to TRBJ1-1; 8 bases map to TRBD1. V shed 4 bases and J 1 base; nucleotides not matched to a gene: 8. This CDR3 contains 15 residues. Germline values: CDR1 SQVTM, CDR2 ANQGSEA. This CDR3 reads CSVGWQGAANTEAFF. The DNA of the CDR3 is TGCAGCGTTGGGTGGCAGGGGGCCGCGAACACTGAAGCTTTCTTT.

With regard to this clonotype: This may come from a read error, since a much larger clone is one base off. This sequence joins TRBV6-4 and TRBJ2-1; 8 bases agree with TRBD2. The CDR3 extends over 13 amino acids. Germline CDR1 MRHNA, CDR2 SNTAGT. This chain's CDR3 is CGSSHGTSNEQFF. CDR3 nucleotides: TGTGGCAGCAGCCACGGGACTAGCAATGAGCAGTTCTTC.

Details on this clonotype: The junction shows a germline mismatch at one end, possibly a read error. J is TRBJ1-1 and V is TRBV13, with D unresolved. The germline V gene has CDR1 PRHDT and CDR2 FYEKMQ (reference sequence). The CDR3 is 12 residues long. The chain's CDR3 is CVSKLVGTEAFF. Written as DNA, the CDR3 is TGTGTCAGCAAACTCGTAGGGACTGAAGCTTTCTTT.

This rearrangement joins TRBV7-2 to TRBJ2-1; D ambiguous. Trimming stripped 1 base from V and 6 bases from J, with 13 bases between. CDR3 length: 15 residues. Germline V gene data show CDR1 as SGHTA and CDR2 as FQGNSA. The DNA for the CDR3 is TGTGCCAGCAGCTTAGTCCGTGGGATAGGCAATGAGCAGTTCTTC. Amino acid sequence: CASSLVRGIGNEQFF. Full variable domain (missing parts from reference TRBV7-2 and TRBJ2-1): GAGVSQSPSNKVTEKGKDVELRCDPISGHTALYWYRQSLGQGLEFLIYFQGNSAPDKSGLPSDRFSAERTGGSVSTLTIQRTQQEDSAVYLCASSLVRGIGNEQFFGPGTRLTVL.

Regarding this clonotype: An end of the junction does not agree with germline; a read error may underlie this. The chain uses TRBV29-1 and TRBJ1-1, with 9 bases that match TRBD1. The CDR3 length is 14 residues. Germline CDR1 is SQVTM and CDR2 is ANQGSEA. In DNA form, the CDR3 reads TGCAGCGTTAGGACTACACAGGGGGCCTCTAAAGCATTCTTT. Residues: CSVRTTQGASKAFF.

Turning to this clonotype: A much larger clone sits a single nucleotide away, making a read error possible. The chain is built from TRBV5-4 and TRBJ2-3, with D unclear. Germline V lookup: CDR1 SGHNT, CDR2 YYREEE (reference sequence). Trimming left V 4 bases short and J 5 bases short, with 20 bases between. The CDR3 totals 16 residues. Written as DNA, the CDR3 is TGTGCCAGCAGCCTCTTTCTGGGCCCCATCATAGATACGCAGTATTTT. Its translation is CASSLFLGPIIDTQYF.

Regarding this clonotype: With a much larger clone just one base away, this may be a read error. The genes are TRBV28 and TRBJ2-2, with D possibly TRBD2 on 5 matching bases. The V gene's germline CDR1 is MDHEN and CDR2 SYDVKM. CDR3 length: 13 amino acids. CDR3: CATALTNTGELVF. In nucleotides, the CDR3 is TGTGCCACCGCGCTGACGAACACCGGGGAGCTGGTTTTT. Full variable domain (remainder filled in from reference TRBV28 and TRBJ2-2): DVKVTQSSRYLVKRTGEKVFLECVQDMDHENMFWYRQDPGLGLRLIYFSYDVKMKEKGDIPEGYSVSREKKERFSLILESASTNQTSMYLCATALTNTGELVFGEGSRLTVL.

With respect to this clonotype: This may be a read error: a much more frequent sequence differs by one nucleotide. For the CDR3, the DNA is TGTGCCAACAAAGCCCCGGGTGAGAGGTACGAGCAGTACTTC. It specifies CANKAPGERYEQYF. This chain links TRBV28 with TRBJ2-7; no definite D call. Germline V gives CDR1 MDHEN, CDR2 SYDVKM. CDR3 length: 14 residues. The V end lost 10 bases, the J end lost 4 bases, and 20 bases lay between the germline ends.

The rearrangement uses TRBV11-3 and TRBJ2-7; 11 nucleotides align to TRBD1. Germline V CDR1 and CDR2: SGHNT, YENEEA. The CDR3 is made up of 17 amino acids. The V and J ends lost 3 bases and 7 bases, in that order; junction bases with no gene match: 14. The CDR3 here is CASSFNRGTGGSSEQYF. CDR3 in DNA: TGTGCCAGCAGCTTTAATCGCGGGACAGGGGGTTCGAGTGAGCAGTACTTC.

This clonotype was counted ten times or more. One base away lies a much larger clone, so this may be a sequencing read error. The V gene is TRBV6-5, the J gene TRBJ2-5; tentatively, D is TRBD2 (6 bases). Trimming cost V 0 bases and J 9 bases, with 17 bases left between them. The CDR3 is made up of 15 amino acids. Germline V gene sequence: CDR1 MNHEY, CDR2 SVGAGI. The CDR3 DNA reads as TGTGCCAGCAGTTACTCTCATGACCTCGGGGAGGCCCAGTACTTC. This translates into CASSYSHDLGEAQYF.

A remark on this clonotype: The CDR3 does not close with the conserved phenylalanine or tryptophan, likely indicating a read error. This sequence joins TRBV11-2 and TRBJ2-1, with D maybe TRBD2 (6 bases). Germline V gives CDR1 SGHAT, CDR2 FQNNGV. This CDR3 has 15 residues. The CDR3 bases are TGTGCCAGCAACTTAGGAACTGGCGGGAAGCTTGAGCAGTTCCTC. Translating it yields CASNLGTGGKLEQFL.

This clonotype appeared many times. This chain connects TRBV5-1 to TRBJ2-1; D might be TRBD1 (6 bases). V lost 4 bases to trimming and J lost 4 bases, with 9 bases between them. Germline values: CDR1 SGHRS, CDR2 YFSETQ. The CDR3 contains 13 residues. The CDR3 loop reads CASSTTGYNEQFF. The CDR3 DNA reads TGCGCCAGCAGCACTACAGGGTACAATGAGCAGTTCTTC.

Note on this clonotype: The CDR3 does not close with the conserved phenylalanine or tryptophan, likely indicating a read error. This sequence joins TRBV11-2 and TRBJ2-7; maybe TRBD1 (5 bases). The CDR3 sequence is 13 residues long. The germline V gene has CDR1 SGHAT and CDR2 FQNNGV. The CDR3 DNA follows: TGTGCCAGCACCTTAGGTCATGACAGCGAGCAGTACTAC. Translated: CASTLGHDSEQYY.

The table lists this clonotype with a count of one. Its ends do not fully match the called genes, so a read error is possible. This sequence joins TRBV11-2 and TRBJ2-3; D remains ambiguous. The CDR3 is made up of 15 amino acids. Germline lookup yields CDR1 SGHAT and CDR2 FQNNGV. CDR3 DNA: TGTGCCAGGAGCTTCGGGTGGACCAGCACAGATACGCAGTATTTT. Amino acid sequence: CARSFGWTSTDTQYF.

The V and J genes are TRBV29-1 and TRBJ2-2; D may correspond to TRBD1 or TRBD2 (7 bases each). This CDR3 has 15 amino acids. Per the germline V gene, CDR1 is SQVTM and CDR2 is ANQGSEA. The ends were cut back, 7 bases at V and 15 bases at J, with 30 bases in the middle. This CDR3 reads CSAGQGGGNTGDMFF. For the CDR3, the DNA is TGCAGCGCCGGCCAGGGGGGGGGGAACACCGGGGACATGTTTTTT.

This clonotype was seen more than once but under ten times. A much larger clone differs from this one at a single base, so this may be a read error. The chain has TRBV29-1 and TRBJ2-1, with 7 nucleotides matching TRBD2. The CDR3 spans 16 residues. The germline CDR1 and CDR2 sequences are SQVTM and ANQGSEA. CDR3 bases: TGCGGCGTTCACCCTCTAGCGGATGATACGAGGAATGAGCAGTTCTTC. This sequence encodes CGVHPLADDTRNEQFF.

This clonotype was picked up a small number of times. The rearrangement uses TRBV19 and TRBJ2-1, with D unresolved. The CDR3 spans 14 residues. Germline V gives CDR1 LNHDA, CDR2 SQIVND (reference sequence). The V end lost 8 bases, the J end lost 3 bases, and 14 bases lay between the germline ends. Here the CDR3 reads CASAVDGNYNEQFF. CDR3 in DNA: TGTGCCAGTGCCGTTGATGGGAACTACAATGAGCAGTTCTTC.

Many counts were recorded for this clonotype. The J gene is TRBJ2-3, the V gene TRBV29-1, with 11 positions matching TRBD2. Germline CDR1 and CDR2: SQVTM and ANQGSEA. The junction had 4 bases not matched to a gene; V was cut back by 4 bases and J by 4 bases. The CDR3 contains 14 residues. As DNA, the CDR3 is TGCAGCGTTGCTACTAGCGGGAGTTCAGATACGCAGTATTTT. Amino acid sequence: CSVATSGSSDTQYF.

On this clonotype: A much larger clonotype is one base distant, so this may be a read error. The rearrangement links TRBV28 to TRBJ1-4, with D possibly being TRBD1 (6 bases). Germline assignment: CDR1 MDHEN and CDR2 SYDVKM. The CDR3 sequence is 15 residues long. Here the CDR3 reads CARSFRGRNNEKLFF. The CDR3 nucleotides are TGTGCCCGCAGTTTTAGGGGGAGGAATAATGAAAAACTGTTTTTT. The variable domain in full, completed from reference TRBV28 and TRBJ1-4, reads DVKVTQSSRYLVKRTGEKVFLECVQDMDHENMFWYRQDPGLGLRLIYFSYDVKMKEKGDIPEGYSVSREKKERFSLILESASTNQTSMYLCARSFRGRNNEKLFFGSGTQLSVL.

Worth noting for this clonotype: This CDR3 is missing its conserved last phenylalanine or tryptophan, likely due to a read error. The chain couples TRBV29-1 to TRBJ2-7, with 7 bases that match TRBD1. Germline CDR1 SQVTM, CDR2 ANQGSEA. CDR3 length equals 15 residues. V dropped 7 bases and J dropped 6; count of bases not matched to a gene: 18. CDR3 in amino acids: CSATTDGTAIGEQYL. The CDR3 region has the DNA TGCAGCGCCACAACTGATGGGACAGCGATCGGCGAGCAGTACTTA.